Shown below are 3 T cell receptor beta chains from a single sample sequenced in a study of blood T cell repertoires in COVID-19. Only in-frame clones appear in the TCRdb table, and some are missing; sequencing was by immunoSEQ multiplex PCR. The table lists 150,000 to 200,000 clones, about 80% of them singletons. Sequencing was done on a sample of peripheral blood. These receptors all come from a woman aged 80 or over with acute or convalescent COVID-19.

The DNA of the CDR3 is TGTGCCAGCAGCCAAGAGGACAGGAGCTACACCTTC. Its translation is CASSQEDRSYTF. The V and J genes are TRBV3-1 (or the pseudogene TRBV3-2) and TRBJ1-2; 7 bases map to TRBD1. Looked up from germline, CDR1 is LGHDT and CDR2 is YNNKEL (reference sequence). J gave up 9 bases and V 0 bases, and 1 base lay outside the gene matches. This CDR3 has 12 amino acids.

This rearrangement joins TRBV29-1 to TRBJ1-5, with 7 bases lining up with TRBD1. The CDR3 is 14 amino acids. Germline CDR1 SQVTM, CDR2 ANQGSEA. Trimming removed 5 bases from V and 1 base from J; junction bases left unmatched: 5. This CDR3 reads CSVQKGGSNQPQHF. CDR3 coding DNA: TGCAGCGTTCAAAAAGGGGGCAGCAATCAGCCCCAGCATTTT.

The chain is built from TRBV6-4 and TRBJ2-4, with D perhaps TRBD2 (5 bases). Trimming pared 8 bases from V and 7 bases from J, leaving 15 bases between. The CDR3 runs to 13 residues. Germline V lookup: CDR1 MRHNA, CDR2 SNTAGT. CDR3 in DNA: TGTGCCAGCTCGGCTAGCACTGGGAACATTCAGTACTTC. Amino acids: CASSASTGNIQYF.